These 13 T cell receptor beta chains originate from one sample sequenced in a study of T cells after yellow fever vaccination. TCRdb itself ran the 5' RACE reads through MiXCR, one entry per CDR3 protein. This table has roughly 340,000 distinct CDR3 sequences, 4% appearing once. The specimen comprised PBMCs, sampled 5 days after the yellow fever booster vaccination. The receptors derive from a man aged 18 to 29 who received the YFV17D yellow fever vaccine.

The chain has TRBV9 and TRBJ1-5; TRBD1 matches 8 bases. This CDR3 is built from 14 residues. Trimming took 7 bases from V and 5 from J; bases not matched to a gene: 8. Germline V gene sequence: CDR1 SGDLS, CDR2 YYNGEE. CDR3 sequence: CASARTGLDQPQHF. CDR3 coding DNA: TGTGCCAGCGCCCGGACAGGGCTGGATCAGCCCCAGCATTTT.

The CDR3: CASTRGIETEAFF. The DNA for the CDR3 is TGTGCCAGCACGAGGGGGATTGAGACTGAAGCTTTCTTT. V gene TRBV7-2 combines with J gene TRBJ1-1, with D perhaps TRBD1 (6 bases). Trimming took 7 bases from V and 5 from J, leaving 14 bases between them. CDR1 and CDR2 from the germline V gene are SGHTA and FQGNSA. The CDR3 length is 13 residues.

This clonotype was observed many times. The chain is built from TRBV10-3 and TRBJ2-5, with 12 bases matching TRBD2. Germline V gene lookup returns CDR1 ENHRY and CDR2 SYGVKD. The CDR3 is 18 residues long. J was trimmed by 5 bases and V by 2 bases; bases with no gene match: 12. CDR3: CAISERLAGENRKETQYF. As DNA, the CDR3 is TGTGCCATCAGTGAGAGACTAGCGGGGGAAAACAGGAAGGAGACCCAGTACTTC.

This clonotype was recorded at least ten times. The chain joins TRBV7-2 to TRBJ2-5; D is uncertain. Trimming left V 4 bases short and J 3 bases short, with 18 bases between. From germline, CDR1 is SGHTA and CDR2 FQGNSA. The CDR3 sequence is 16 residues long. As DNA, the CDR3 is TGTGCCAGCAGCTCCTATGGGCCCTTCCCCGAAGAGACCCAGTACTTC. Its protein product is CASSSYGPFPEETQYF.

This clonotype was recorded a few times. J is TRBJ1-5 and V is TRBV20-1, with 8 positions matching TRBD1. V gave up 6 bases and J gave up 6 bases; unmatched junction bases: 7. The CDR3 contains 13 residues. The germline V gene encodes CDR1 DFQATT and CDR2 SNEGSKA (reference sequence). The CDR3 nucleotides read TGCAGTGCCTACGACAGGGGATTTCAGCCCCAGCATTTT. Its translation: CSAYDRGFQPQHF.

This rearrangement joins TRBV7-9 to TRBJ2-3, with 7 positions matching TRBD1. CDR3 size: 16 residues. The germline CDR1 and CDR2 sequences are SEHNR and FQNEAQ (reference sequence). J gave up 1 base and V 4 bases, and 8 bases lay outside the gene matches. CDR3 nucleotide sequence: TGTGCCAGCAGCTCCTTAGGGGGCCCCCGCACAGATACGCAGTATTTT. It encodes CASSSLGGPRTDTQYF. Complete variable domain (other parts from reference TRBV7-9 and TRBJ2-3): DTGVSQNPRHKITKRGQNVTFRCDPISEHNRLYWYRQTLGQGPEFLTYFQNEAQLEKSRLLSDRFSAERPKGSFSTLEIQRTEQGDSAMYLCASSSLGGPRTDTQYFGPGTRLTVL.

This clonotype was observed at least ten times. The V call is TRBV7-8, the J call TRBJ2-1; D unresolved. This CDR3 comprises 15 residues. Looked up from germline, CDR1 is SGHVS and CDR2 is FQNEAQ. V lost 2 bases and J 0 bases, leaving 8 bases between the germline ends. In DNA form, the CDR3 reads TGTGCCAGCAGCTTATCCCGCAGCTCCTACAATGAGCAGTTCTTC. This gives the protein CASSLSRSSYNEQFF.

As regards this clonotype: One end of the junction varies from germline; a read error may be responsible. This chain uses TRBV5-8 with TRBJ2-5, with TRBD1 matching over 10 bases. CDR1 is SGHTS, CDR2 YDEGEE, per germline. The CDR3 loop spans 16 amino acids. The DNA of the CDR3 is TGTGCGAGCACCCATGCTTGGGACAGGGGATCGGAGACCCAGTACTTC. Translating it yields CASTHAWDRGSETQYF.

The chain couples TRBV28 to TRBJ2-3, with 12 bases identical to TRBD2. Germline CDR1 is MDHEN and CDR2 is SYDVKM. Trimming cost V 3 bases and J 8 bases; bases outside gene matches: 6. This CDR3 comprises 15 residues. The CDR3 coding sequence is TGTGCCAGCAGTTTCGGAGGACTAGCGGGGCCTACGCAGTATTTT. Translation gives CASSFGGLAGPTQYF.

There are a few counts of this clonotype. This chain connects TRBV7-9 to TRBJ1-2; tentative D call: TRBD1 (6 bases). Trimming took 1 base from V and 4 from J, leaving 16 bases between them. Germline CDR1 SEHNR, CDR2 FQNEAQ (reference sequence). This CDR3 comprises 16 residues. Here the CDR3 DNA reads TGTGCCAGCAGCTTAGAGGGGGGCGGCAGCGGCTATGGCTACACCTTC. Amino acid sequence: CASSLEGGGSGYGYTF.

V and J are TRBV6-2 or TRBV6-3 and TRBJ2-1; D possibly corresponds to TRBD2 (5 bases). V gave up 0 bases and J gave up 9 bases, with 12 bases separating them. The CDR3 is 14 amino acids. Germline assignment: CDR1 MNHEY and CDR2 SVGEGT. This chain's CDR3 is CASSYSWGESEQFF. The DNA for the CDR3 is TGTGCCAGCAGTTACTCGTGGGGAGAGAGTGAGCAGTTCTTC.

This chain connects TRBV7-2 to TRBJ2-3; unclear D gene. The CDR3 length is 13 residues. Germline CDR1 SGHTA, CDR2 FQGNSA. V dropped 4 bases and J dropped 11 bases, with 16 bases sitting between them. CDR3 in DNA: TGTGCCAGCAGCTCCTACGCCGTTCTGGGGCAGTATTTT. Translation: CASSSYAVLGQYF.

The sample holds many counts of this clonotype. This chain uses TRBV20-1 with TRBJ2-3; 7 positions agree with TRBD1. The CDR3 spans 13 residues. The trim removed 8 bases at V and 3 bases at J, leaving 8 bases unmatched. Germline lookup yields CDR1 DFQATT and CDR2 SNEGSKA (reference sequence). In DNA, the CDR3 is TGCAGTTACCACGACAGGGCGACAGATACGCAGTATTTT. It is translated as CSYHDRATDTQYF.